A single sample gave rise to the 19 T cell receptor beta chains below, sequenced in a study of response to subunit inactivated influenza vaccine (dated by TCRdb to the late 2010s). Libraries came from RT-PCR. Instrument on record: Illumina HiSeq 2500. TCRdb cleaned the public reads at Q25 with fastp, built clones with MiXCR and kept in-frame beta chains. All rows with the same CDR3 protein become a single entry with the most common DNA and genes. This sample holds 150,000 to 200,000 distinct CDR3 sequences; about 10% were observed only once. The ten largest clones capture roughly 10% of the sample. The sequenced sample was non-naive T cells sorted from PBMCs, obtained on the day of vaccination. This specimen's cell subset or site label, per the study, means: memory T cell fraction. The receptor source for this set is a man aged 50 or older who received an inactivated influenza vaccine. Donor details come from another sample of the same person, matched by shared clones.

This clonotype has just a few counts. The V call is TRBV5-5, the J call TRBJ2-1, with 16 nucleotides matching TRBD2. With 0 bases clipped from V and 6 bases from J, the junction kept 3 bases outside the gene matches. Per germline, CDR1 SGHKS and CDR2 YYEKEE (reference sequence). CDR3 length equals 17 residues. CDR3 DNA: TGTGCCAGCAGCTTGGCGGGACTAGCGGGGGGGCGCAATGAGCAGTTCTTC. Amino acids: CASSLAGLAGGRNEQFF.

The table lists this clonotype with a few counts. The J gene is TRBJ1-1, the V gene TRBV4-1, with 7 bases matching TRBD1. V gave up 3 bases and J gave up 1 base; unmatched junction bases: 2. This CDR3 has 14 residues. Per germline, CDR1 MGHRA and CDR2 YSYEKL. The CDR3 coding sequence is TGCGCCAGCAGCCAGGGACAGACGAACACTGAAGCTTTCTTT. Translating it yields CASSQGQTNTEAFF.

This chain links TRBV4-3 with TRBJ2-6, with 10 bases identical to TRBD2. Germline-derived CDR1 and CDR2 are LGHNA and YSLEER. V was clipped by 4 bases and J by 4 bases; unmatched bases: 13. The CDR3 runs 19 residues. CDR3 region: CASSRSAGGPLSGANVLTF. CDR3 nucleotide sequence: TGCGCCAGCAGCCGGTCAGCGGGAGGGCCACTCTCGGGGGCCAACGTCCTGACTTTC.

The gene calls are TRBV7-8 and TRBJ1-5, with 7 bases aligning to TRBD1. The germline V gene encodes CDR1 SGHVS and CDR2 FQNEAQ. Trimming cost V 3 bases and J 1 base; bases outside gene matches: 3. The CDR3 totals 15 residues. In DNA form, the CDR3 reads TGTGCCAGCAGCTTCGGGACAGCGAGCAATCAGCCCCAGCATTTT. This codes for CASSFGTASNQPQHF.

This clonotype appeared a few times. The genes are TRBV28 and TRBJ2-4, with D maybe TRBD2 (5 bases). V lost 6 bases and J lost 6, with 15 bases in between. The CDR3 is 14 amino acids. Per the germline V gene, CDR1 is MDHEN and CDR2 is SYDVKM. The CDR3 coding sequence is TGTGCCAGCAGCTCAACTAGAGTCCGAAACATTCAGTACTTC. Translation gives CASSSTRVRNIQYF.

The chain carries TRBV18 and TRBJ1-6; D perhaps matches TRBD1 (5 bases). V lost 6 bases and J lost 7, with 13 bases in between. This CDR3 comprises 14 residues. The germline V gene has CDR1 KGHSH and CDR2 LQKENI. The CDR3 DNA reads TGTGCCAGCTCGGAGGGACGGGGAAATTCACCCCTCCACTTT. The encoded protein is CASSEGRGNSPLHF.

CDR3 nucleotides: TGCAGCGTTGGGGACTCCTACGAGCAGTACTTC. This sequence encodes CSVGDSYEQYF. The chain recombines TRBV29-1 with TRBJ2-7, with unresolved D. V was shortened by 4 bases and J by 0 bases, with 4 bases between the two germline ends. The CDR3 length is 11 residues. Germline CDR1 and CDR2: SQVTM and ANQGSEA.

This clonotype was counted ten times or more. This sequence joins TRBV12-3 or TRBV12-4 and TRBJ2-2, with D unclear. The CDR3 covers 12 residues. V lost 4 bases to trimming and J lost 5 bases, with 5 bases between them. CDR3 in amino acids: CASSYGTGELFF. CDR3 bases: TGTGCCAGCAGTTATGGGACCGGGGAGCTGTTTTTT.

J is TRBJ1-1 and V is TRBV19; D call uncertain. There are 13 residues in the CDR3. Trimming removed 3 bases at V and 1 base at J, with 6 bases between. Germline values: CDR1 LNHDA, CDR2 SQIVND (reference sequence). CDR3 residues: CASSISRNTEAFF. The CDR3 DNA is TGTGCCAGTAGTATTTCCCGGAACACTGAAGCTTTCTTT.

This clonotype has ten or more counts. The chain carries TRBV9 and TRBJ2-1; D may be TRBD1 (5 bases). The CDR3 spans 14 residues. Germline V gene sequence: CDR1 SGDLS, CDR2 YYNGEE. The germline V and J ends were trimmed by 0 bases and 5 bases, with 9 bases remaining between them. CDR3 in amino acids: CASSVDTGNNEQFF. The CDR3 bases are TGTGCCAGCAGCGTAGATACAGGAAACAATGAGCAGTTCTTC.

This clonotype was detected many times. The V and J genes are TRBV4-1 and TRBJ2-7; no clear D gene. V was cut by 4 bases and J by 0 bases, with 13 bases left in between. The CDR3 runs to 15 residues. Germline V gives CDR1 MGHRA, CDR2 YSYEKL. The CDR3 loop is CASSPKIVSSYEQYF. CDR3 DNA sequence: TGCGCCAGCAGCCCCAAGATTGTTAGCTCCTACGAGCAGTACTTC.

This clonotype was detected ten times or more. The V gene is TRBV12-3 or TRBV12-4, the J gene TRBJ2-1, with 12 bases fitting TRBD2. The CDR3 has 16 residues. The ends lost 6 bases at V and 4 bases at J; junction bases unmatched: 7. CDR3 sequence: CASRPGLAGKYNEQFF. The CDR3 DNA reads TGTGCCAGCAGGCCCGGACTAGCGGGGAAATACAATGAGCAGTTCTTC.

This clonotype was seen repeatedly, ten times or more. The chain recombines TRBV9 with TRBJ2-5, with 7 bases matching TRBD2. V shed 7 bases, J shed 1 base, and the junction held 4 bases outside the gene matches. This CDR3 contains 13 residues. Germline V CDR1 and CDR2: SGDLS, YYNGEE. In DNA, the CDR3 is TGTGCCAGCTGTCGGGGGGTCCAAGAGACCCAGTACTTC. As protein: CASCRGVQETQYF. The variable domain in full, completed from reference TRBV9 and TRBJ2-5, reads DSGVTQTPKHLITATGQRVTLRCSPRSGDLSVYWYQQSLDQGLQFLIQYYNGEERAKGNILERFSAQQFPDLHSELNLSSLELGDSALYFCASCRGVQETQYFGPGTRLLVL.

This rearrangement joins TRBV20-1 to TRBJ2-7; maybe TRBD1 (5 bases). The CDR3 has 12 amino acids. Germline CDR1 is DFQATT and CDR2 is SNEGSKA (reference sequence). Deletions cut 4 bases from V and 2 bases from J, with 9 bases between. The CDR3: CSANRLTYEQYF. DNA for the CDR3: TGCAGTGCTAACAGGCTCACCTACGAGCAGTACTTC.

This chain links TRBV12-3 or TRBV12-4 with TRBJ1-2; 10 bases match TRBD1. V lost 6 bases and J lost 0; bases outside the gene matches: 4. This CDR3 is 15 amino acids long. The CDR3 sequence: CASRGTGAANYGYTF. The CDR3 DNA sequence: TGTGCCAGCAGGGGGACAGGGGCGGCTAACTATGGCTACACCTTC.

The chain has TRBV5-1 and TRBJ2-5; the match to TRBD1 covers 8 bases. Losses at the gene ends were 1 base for V and 6 bases for J; bases not matched to a gene: 8. This CDR3 contains 15 residues. Germline-derived CDR1 and CDR2 are SGHRS and YFSETQ. CDR3 DNA sequence: TGCGCCAGCAGCTTGTCAGGGGGCCTTATACAGACCCAGTACTTC. This gives the protein CASSLSGGLIQTQYF. Supplemented by reference TRBV5-1 and TRBJ2-5, the full variable domain reads KAGVTQTPRYLIKTRGQQVTLSCSPISGHRSVSWYQQTPGQGLQFLFEYFSETQRNKGNFPGRFSGRQFSNSRSEMNVSTLELGDSALYLCASSLSGGLIQTQYFGPGTRLLVL.

J is TRBJ2-2 and V is TRBV6-2 or TRBV6-3, with 7 bases fitting TRBD1. Germline CDR1 and CDR2: MNHEY and SVGEGT. This CDR3 has 20 amino acids. V lost 3 bases to trimming and J lost 0 bases; unmatched junction nucleotides: 16. The CDR3 bases are TGTGCCAGCAGTTATCGGTTAGGGGACAGCCGTCTCTCGAACACCGGGGAGCTGTTTTTT. Protein: CASSYRLGDSRLSNTGELFF.

This clonotype was counted ten times or more. The DNA for the CDR3 is TGTGCCAGCACCCCGACTAGCGGGGGGGCGGGGACTATAGATGAGCAGTTCTTC. It codes for CASTPTSGGAGTIDEQFF. The chain combines TRBV12-3 or TRBV12-4 with TRBJ2-1; 14 nucleotides align to TRBD2. This CDR3 spans 18 amino acids. Trimming removed 7 bases from V and 8 bases from J; junction bases left unmatched: 16.

V usage is TRBV28 and J usage is TRBJ2-7, with D tentatively TRBD2 (5 bases). The CDR3 contains 14 residues. Trimming shortened V by 3 bases and J by 2 bases, and 11 bases separated the two germline ends. Germline loops: CDR1 MDHEN, CDR2 SYDVKM. CDR3 nucleotide sequence: TGTGCCAGCAGTTTTTCCCTAGCCCCCTACGAGCAGTACTTC. Protein product: CASSFSLAPYEQYF.